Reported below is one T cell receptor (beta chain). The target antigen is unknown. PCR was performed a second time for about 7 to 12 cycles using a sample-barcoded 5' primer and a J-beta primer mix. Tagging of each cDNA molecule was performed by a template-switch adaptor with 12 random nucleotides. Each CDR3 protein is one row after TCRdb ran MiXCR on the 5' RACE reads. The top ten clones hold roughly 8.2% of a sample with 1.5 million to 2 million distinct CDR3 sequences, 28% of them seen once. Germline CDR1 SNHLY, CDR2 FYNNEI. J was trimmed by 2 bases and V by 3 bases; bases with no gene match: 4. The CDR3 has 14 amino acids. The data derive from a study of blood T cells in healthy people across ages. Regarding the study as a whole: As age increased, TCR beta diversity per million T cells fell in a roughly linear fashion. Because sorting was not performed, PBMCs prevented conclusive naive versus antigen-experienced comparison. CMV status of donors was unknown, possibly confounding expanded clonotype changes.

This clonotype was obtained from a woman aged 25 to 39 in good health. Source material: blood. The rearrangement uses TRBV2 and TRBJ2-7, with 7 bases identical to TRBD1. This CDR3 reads CASSEGTETYEQYF. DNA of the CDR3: TGTGCCAGCAGTGAGGGGACAGAGACCTACGAGCAGTACTTC. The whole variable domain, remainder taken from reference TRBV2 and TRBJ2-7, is EPEVTQTPSHQVTQMGQEVILRCVPISNHLYFYWYRQILGQKVEFLVSFYNNEISEKSEIFDDQFSVERPDGSNFTLKIRSTKLEDSAMYFCASSEGTETYEQYFGPGTRLTVT.